A selection of T cell receptor beta chains follows, all from one sample in a study of blood T cell repertoires in COVID-19. Sequencing used immunoSEQ multiplex PCR; TCRdb keeps in-frame clones, though not all of them. The sample yields roughly 410,000 clones, 70% to 90% seen once. The sequencing sample was made of peripheral blood. These receptors all come from a woman aged 40 to 49 with COVID-19, enrolled during active disease. Each CDR3 is given with its conserved first and last residue. The order of the fields is V gene, D gene, J gene, clone size, CDR3 DNA, CDR3 protein. A D gene is named only where the DNA matches it firmly. A row's size may be missing; if present it is once, few, many or a size class.

V gene: TRBV7-2
D gene: .
J gene: TRBJ1-1
clone size: .
CDR3 DNA: TGTGCCAGCAGCCCCGCGCAGGGATTCTACACTGAAGCTTTCTTT
CDR3 protein: CASSPAQGFYTEAFF

V gene: TRBV6-1
D gene: .
J gene: TRBJ1-3
clone size: .
CDR3 DNA: TGTGCCAGCAGTGAAAGGTGGGGAGGGGCAGTAAACACCATATATTTT
CDR3 protein: CASSERWGGAVNTIYF

V gene: TRBV6-2/TRBV6-3
D gene: .
J gene: TRBJ2-5
clone size: once
CDR3 DNA: TGTGCCAGCAGTGAGAGGGAGGAGGGGACCCAGTACTTC
CDR3 protein: CASSEREEGTQYF

V gene: TRBV28
D gene: TRBD1
J gene: TRBJ1-5
clone size: .
CDR3 DNA: TGTGCCAGCAGTTCCCGACAGGGACCTGGCAATCAGCCCCAGCATTTT
CDR3 protein: CASSSRQGPGNQPQHF

V gene: TRBV29-1
D gene: .
J gene: TRBJ1-1
clone size: .
CDR3 DNA: TGCAGCGCCGAAGCGGGGTCAGGGAACACTGAAGCTTTCTTT
CDR3 protein: CSAEAGSGNTEAFF

V gene: TRBV12-3/TRBV12-4
D gene: TRBD1
J gene: TRBJ2-3
clone size: .
CDR3 DNA: TGTGCCAGCAGCAACAGGGGATCAGATACGCAGTATTTT
CDR3 protein: CASSNRGSDTQYF

V gene: TRBV4-3
D gene: TRBD2
J gene: TRBJ2-5
clone size: .
CDR3 DNA: TGCGCCAGCAGCCAAGGGGCTAGCGGGGGGGAGACCCAGTACTTC
CDR3 protein: CASSQGASGGETQYF

V gene: TRBV27
D gene: .
J gene: TRBJ1-2
clone size: .
CDR3 DNA: TGTGCCAGCCGCCCCCGGGGATATGGCTACACCTTC
CDR3 protein: CASRPRGYGYTF

V gene: TRBV4-3
D gene: TRBD1
J gene: TRBJ2-2
clone size: once
CDR3 DNA: TGCGCCAGCAGCCAATATAGGACAGGGCCTTATACCGGGGAGCTGTTTTTT
CDR3 protein: CASSQYRTGPYTGELFF

V gene: TRBV28
D gene: .
J gene: TRBJ1-4
clone size: .
CDR3 DNA: TGTGCCAGCAGATCCGACTTCTCAACTAATGAAAAACTGTTTTTT
CDR3 protein: CASRSDFSTNEKLFF

V gene: TRBV5-4
D gene: .
J gene: TRBJ2-1
clone size: .
CDR3 DNA: TGTGCCAGCAGCCCCCGTAGGGGGGAGCAGTTCTTC
CDR3 protein: CASSPRRGEQFF

V gene: TRBV7-2
D gene: .
J gene: TRBJ2-2
clone size: .
CDR3 DNA: TGTGCCAGCAGCTCGGGACTGACGAACACCGGGGAGCTGTTTTTT
CDR3 protein: CASSSGLTNTGELFF

V gene: TRBV18
D gene: TRBD1
J gene: TRBJ1-1
clone size: .
CDR3 DNA: TGTGCCAGCTCAGATAAACAGGGGGTCACTGAAGCTTTCTTT
CDR3 protein: CASSDKQGVTEAFF

V gene: TRBV5-1
D gene: .
J gene: TRBJ1-3
clone size: .
CDR3 DNA: TGCGCCAGCAGCTTCGGACTCTCTGGAAACACCATATATTTT
CDR3 protein: CASSFGLSGNTIYF

V gene: TRBV5-6
D gene: .
J gene: TRBJ2-7
clone size: .
CDR3 DNA: TGTGCCAGCAGCTCCTTATGGGCAGGATCCTACGAGCAGTACTTC
CDR3 protein: CASSSLWAGSYEQYF

V gene: TRBV4-3
D gene: .
J gene: TRBJ1-1
clone size: .
CDR3 DNA: TGCGCCAGCAGCCAGTTTTTTTGGGGGGGGAACACTGAAGCTTTCTTT
CDR3 protein: CASSQFFWGGNTEAFF

V gene: TRBV6-2/TRBV6-3
D gene: TRBD1
J gene: TRBJ1-5
clone size: .
CDR3 DNA: TGTGCCAGCAGCAATGACAGGGGGAACAATCAGCCCCAGCATTTT
CDR3 protein: CASSNDRGNNQPQHF

V gene: TRBV28
D gene: TRBD1
J gene: TRBJ1-3
clone size: .
CDR3 DNA: TGTGCCAGCATTTCACAGGGGACAGGGAGAAGAGGAAACACCATATATTTT
CDR3 protein: CASISQGTGRRGNTIYF

V gene: TRBV28
D gene: .
J gene: TRBJ1-2
clone size: .
CDR3 DNA: TGTGCCAGCAAGACAGGACCCTATGGCTACACCTTC
CDR3 protein: CASKTGPYGYTF

V gene: TRBV11-2
D gene: TRBD2
J gene: TRBJ2-7
clone size: .
CDR3 DNA: TGTGCCAGCAGCCGCTCCGGGGGGATGTCCTACGAGCAGTACTTC
CDR3 protein: CASSRSGGMSYEQYF

V gene: TRBV21-1
D gene: .
J gene: TRBJ2-4
clone size: once
CDR3 DNA: TGTGCCAGCAGACTTAAGGGGGTAGCCAAAAACATTCAGTACTTC
CDR3 protein: CASRLKGVAKNIQYF

V gene: TRBV19
D gene: .
J gene: TRBJ1-6
clone size: .
CDR3 DNA: TGTGCCACTTCAACCCCGGGCTATAATTCACCCCTCCACTTT
CDR3 protein: CATSTPGYNSPLHF

V gene: TRBV4-3
D gene: .
J gene: TRBJ2-2
clone size: once
CDR3 DNA: TGCGCCAGCAGCCAAGAAGCCACAGCCCCACTGAACACCGGGGAGCTGTTTTTT
CDR3 protein: CASSQEATAPLNTGELFF

V gene: TRBV11-1
D gene: TRBD1
J gene: TRBJ1-2
clone size: few
CDR3 DNA: TGTGCCAGCAGCCCCGGACAGGGAGGATATGGCTACACCTTC
CDR3 protein: CASSPGQGGYGYTF

V gene: TRBV14
D gene: TRBD2
J gene: TRBJ2-1
clone size: .
CDR3 DNA: TGTGCCAGCTCGACTAGCGGAGCCACCTACAATGAGCAGTTCTTC
CDR3 protein: CASSTSGATYNEQFF

V gene: TRBV28
D gene: .
J gene: TRBJ1-5
clone size: .
CDR3 DNA: TGTGCCAGCAGTTTCCCAGGGCCCCACCTCAATCAGCCCCAGCATTTT
CDR3 protein: CASSFPGPHLNQPQHF

V gene: TRBV27
D gene: .
J gene: TRBJ1-6
clone size: .
CDR3 DNA: TGTGCCAGCAGTTTAGCGGTTGCACAGGTGCCTAATTCACCCCTCCACTTT
CDR3 protein: CASSLAVAQVPNSPLHF

V gene: TRBV5-1
D gene: .
J gene: TRBJ2-7
clone size: .
CDR3 DNA: TGCGCCAGTAAGCCGTACGAGCAGTACTTC
CDR3 protein: CASKPYEQYF

V gene: TRBV20-1
D gene: TRBD2
J gene: TRBJ2-1
clone size: .
CDR3 DNA: TGCAGTGCTAGTTACTCGCGGGGGGGCACCAATGAGCAGTTCTTC
CDR3 protein: CSASYSRGGTNEQFF

V gene: TRBV4-3
D gene: .
J gene: TRBJ1-2
clone size: .
CDR3 DNA: TGCGCCAGCAGCCAAGATAGTTACGGGACACCTAACTATGGCTACACCTTC
CDR3 protein: CASSQDSYGTPNYGYTF

V gene: TRBV27
D gene: .
J gene: TRBJ1-6
clone size: .
CDR3 DNA: TGTGCCAGCAGTTTACAGAGGGACTGGTCACCCCTCCACTTT
CDR3 protein: CASSLQRDWSPLHF

V gene: TRBV5-1
D gene: .
J gene: TRBJ1-4
clone size: .
CDR3 DNA: TGCGCCAGCAGCCCCAGGATCGCGGGGAACGATGAAAAACTGTTTTTT
CDR3 protein: CASSPRIAGNDEKLFF

V gene: TRBV6-5
D gene: TRBD1
J gene: TRBJ1-6
clone size: .
CDR3 DNA: TGTGCCAGCAGTTTGGACAGGTATAATTCACCCCTCCACTTT
CDR3 protein: CASSLDRYNSPLHF

V gene: TRBV9
D gene: TRBD2
J gene: TRBJ2-1
clone size: .
CDR3 DNA: TGTGCCAGCAGCTTTACTAGCGGCTCCTACAATGAGCAGTTCTTC
CDR3 protein: CASSFTSGSYNEQFF

V gene: TRBV10-3
D gene: .
J gene: TRBJ1-1
clone size: .
CDR3 DNA: TGTGCCATCAGTTTACAGACCGGGGGTACTGAAGCTTTCTTT
CDR3 protein: CAISLQTGGTEAFF

V gene: TRBV19
D gene: .
J gene: TRBJ2-1
clone size: .
CDR3 DNA: TGTGCCAGTAGAAAGGAGGGTACGTACAATGAGCAGTTCTTC
CDR3 protein: CASRKEGTYNEQFF

V gene: TRBV27
D gene: .
J gene: TRBJ1-4
clone size: .
CDR3 DNA: TGTGCCAGCAGTTCAGTTACCACTAATGAAAAACTGTTTTTT
CDR3 protein: CASSSVTTNEKLFF

V gene: TRBV4-3
D gene: .
J gene: TRBJ1-4
clone size: .
CDR3 DNA: TGCGCCAGCAGCCAAGATCTGACGGGGAATGAAAAACTGTTTTTT
CDR3 protein: CASSQDLTGNEKLFF

V gene: TRBV7-9
D gene: .
J gene: TRBJ1-4
clone size: .
CDR3 DNA: TGTGCCAGCAGTCAACGGACAGATTCAAATGAAAAACTGTTTTTT
CDR3 protein: CASSQRTDSNEKLFF

V gene: TRBV27
D gene: .
J gene: TRBJ1-2
clone size: .
CDR3 DNA: TGTGCCAGCAGTTTATCGGGGCAGGGCTATGGCTACACCTTC
CDR3 protein: CASSLSGQGYGYTF

V gene: TRBV9
D gene: .
J gene: TRBJ1-6
clone size: .
CDR3 DNA: TGTGCCAGCAGCGTAGGGGGCCAGGGGCATAATTCACCCCTCCACTTT
CDR3 protein: CASSVGGQGHNSPLHF

V gene: TRBV2
D gene: .
J gene: TRBJ2-5
clone size: .
CDR3 DNA: TGTGCCAGCAGTGAAAGAGAAGAAGAGACCCAGTACTTC
CDR3 protein: CASSEREEETQYF

V gene: TRBV5-4
D gene: TRBD2
J gene: TRBJ2-5
clone size: .
CDR3 DNA: TGTGCCAGCAGCTCACCAGCGGGACCCTTACAAGAGACCCAGTACTTC
CDR3 protein: CASSSPAGPLQETQYF

V gene: TRBV6-5
D gene: .
J gene: TRBJ1-2
clone size: few
CDR3 DNA: TGTGCCAGCAGTTCCGCCCAGAACCGCTACACCTTC
CDR3 protein: CASSSAQNRYTF

V gene: TRBV18
D gene: .
J gene: TRBJ2-2
clone size: .
CDR3 DNA: TGTGCCAGCTCTCTCACAGGGTTCACCGGGGAGCTGTTTTTT
CDR3 protein: CASSLTGFTGELFF